Sequencing of this T cell receptor (beta chain) was carried out in a study of T cells in women clearing cervical HPV infection. Germline V lookup: CDR1 LNHDA, CDR2 SQIVND (reference sequence). The CDR3 extends over 13 amino acids. As concerns this clone: The sequenced fragment ends 3 residues before the CDR3 boundary, so the rest is inferred from the germline J gene.

Assay: immunoSEQ multiplex PCR; the TCRdb copy retains only in-frame clones and omits some. There are about 32,000 clones in the sample, with more than 4% held by the top ten. This chain connects TRBV19 to TRBJ1-1; D is unresolved. The receptor was isolated from a woman aged 18 to 75 with a cervical HPV16 infection that either progressed to CIN3+ or cleared (not recorded which). The material sequenced was blood buffy coat. The part of the CDR3 DNA that was read is TGTGCCAGTAGTGCCAACAGCATCGCCTCA. Protein sequence: CASSANSIAS. The CDR3 as a whole reads CASSANSIASAFF. The variable domain in full, with the rest retrieved from reference TRBV19 and TRBJ1-1, is DGGITQSPKYLFRKEGQNVTLSCEQNLNHDAMYWYRQDPGQGLRLIYYSQIVNDFQKGDIAEGYSVSREKKESFPLTVTSAQKNPTAFYLCASSANSIASAFFGQGTRLTVV.